These T cell receptor beta chains were read from a single sample in a study of T cells in Graves' hyperthyroidism and ophthalmopathy. In TCRdb, the multiplex PCR reads were re-called with MiXCR into one record per CDR3 protein. This sample carries approximately 480,000 distinct CDR3 sequences, about a fifth of them seen once, and the ten largest clones take more than 25%. Sequenced: blood. These receptors all stem from a man aged 18 to 29 with Graves' hyperthyroidism. Both conserved end residues are part of each CDR3. The order of the fields is J gene, clone size, V gene, D gene, CDR3 DNA, CDR3 protein. A D gene is named only where the DNA matches it firmly. The size of a clone is reported for some rows only, either as once, few or many, or as a class for expanded clones.

J gene: TRBJ2-5; clone size: many; V gene: TRBV11-2; D gene: .; CDR3 DNA: TGTGCCAGCAGCTTAGTGGGGGGAATCAAAGAGACCCAGTACTTC; CDR3 protein: CASSLVGGIKETQYF
J gene: TRBJ2-4; clone size: .; V gene: TRBV12-3/TRBV12-4; D gene: .; CDR3 DNA: TGTGCCAGCAGCTCAGGCAGGGGCGGCTTAACTAAAAACATTCAGTACTTC; CDR3 protein: CASSSGRGGLTKNIQYF
J gene: TRBJ1-2; clone size: .; V gene: TRBV12-3/TRBV12-4; D gene: .; CDR3 DNA: TGTGCCAGCAGTTTAGGGCAGAACTACTATGGCTACACCTTC; CDR3 protein: CASSLGQNYYGYTF
J gene: TRBJ2-7; clone size: .; V gene: TRBV6-2/TRBV6-3; D gene: .; CDR3 DNA: TGTGCCAGCAGTTACTCGATGAGGCGGACCTATGACTACGAGCAGTACTTC; CDR3 protein: CASSYSMRRTYDYEQYF
J gene: TRBJ2-7; clone size: many; V gene: TRBV9; D gene: .; CDR3 DNA: TGTGCCAGCAGCGCCGGGACCGGGATCTACGAGCAGTACTTC; CDR3 protein: CASSAGTGIYEQYF
J gene: TRBJ2-7; clone size: many; V gene: TRBV12-3/TRBV12-4; D gene: TRBD2; CDR3 DNA: TGTGCCAGCAGTCCTCCTAGGGTTAGCGGGGGGTCCTACGAGCAGTACTTC; CDR3 protein: CASSPPRVSGGSYEQYF
J gene: TRBJ1-1; clone size: few; V gene: TRBV6-5; D gene: .; CDR3 DNA: TGTGCCAGCAGTTACAACCCGCAGATGAACACTGAAGCTTTCTTT; CDR3 protein: CASSYNPQMNTEAFF
J gene: TRBJ2-7; clone size: many; V gene: TRBV11-2; D gene: .; CDR3 DNA: TGTGCCAGCAGCTTGGCGGTGAGATACGAGCAGTACTTC; CDR3 protein: CASSLAVRYEQYF
J gene: TRBJ1-1; clone size: .; V gene: TRBV11-2; D gene: .; CDR3 DNA: TGTGCCAGCCGCAAGGGGGTAGGCACTGAAGCTTTCTTT; CDR3 protein: CASRKGVGTEAFF
J gene: TRBJ2-7; clone size: few; V gene: TRBV12-3/TRBV12-4; D gene: .; CDR3 DNA: TGTGCCAGCAGTTCTGTCTACCCCTACGAGCAGTACTTC; CDR3 protein: CASSSVYPYEQYF
J gene: TRBJ1-5; clone size: .; V gene: TRBV7-8; D gene: .; CDR3 DNA: TGTGCCAGCAGCTTCGGGTTGAATCAGCCCCAGCATTTT; CDR3 protein: CASSFGLNQPQHF
J gene: TRBJ1-5; clone size: many; V gene: TRBV3-1; D gene: .; CDR3 DNA: TGTGCCAGCAGCCAAGGAGGCCCCTCCAATCAGCCCCAGCATTTT; CDR3 protein: CASSQGGPSNQPQHF
J gene: TRBJ1-2; clone size: many; V gene: TRBV19; D gene: .; CDR3 DNA: TGTGCCAGTAGTATAGATCGCATCGGGAACTATGGCTACACCTTC; CDR3 protein: CASSIDRIGNYGYTF
J gene: TRBJ1-2; clone size: many; V gene: TRBV5-1; D gene: TRBD1; CDR3 DNA: TGCGCCAGCAGCCGAGCGACAGGGGAACAAGTTGGCTACACCTTC; CDR3 protein: CASSRATGEQVGYTF
J gene: TRBJ2-2; clone size: .; V gene: TRBV6-2/TRBV6-3; D gene: .; CDR3 DNA: TGTGCCGGAGGGCGGCACACCGGGGAGCTGTTTTTT; CDR3 protein: CAGGRHTGELFF
J gene: TRBJ2-5; clone size: few; V gene: TRBV24-1; D gene: TRBD1; CDR3 DNA: TGTGCCACCAGTGATGGGACAGGGGTGAGGGAGACCCAGTACTTC; CDR3 protein: CATSDGTGVRETQYF
J gene: TRBJ2-7; clone size: many; V gene: TRBV12-3/TRBV12-4; D gene: .; CDR3 DNA: TGTGCCAGCACCCTATCTCCCGCCCCTGCGGAAGAGCAGTACTTC; CDR3 protein: CASTLSPAPAEEQYF
J gene: TRBJ1-5; clone size: many; V gene: TRBV19; D gene: TRBD1; CDR3 DNA: TGTGCCAGTAGTACGACAGGGATGGGCGTGAGCAATCAGCCCCAGCATTTT; CDR3 protein: CASSTTGMGVSNQPQHF
J gene: TRBJ2-5; clone size: many; V gene: TRBV28; D gene: .; CDR3 DNA: TGTGCCAGCTACCCTTACTCCGGGACACCAGGGGCCCAGTACTTC; CDR3 protein: CASYPYSGTPGAQYF
J gene: TRBJ1-2; clone size: .; V gene: TRBV6-1; D gene: .; CDR3 DNA: TGTGCAGCGAGCGGGCTAAGGCGTGGCTACACCTTC; CDR3 protein: CAASGLRRGYTF
J gene: TRBJ1-3; clone size: few; V gene: TRBV12-3/TRBV12-4; D gene: .; CDR3 DNA: TGTGCCAGCAGTTTTTCAGGGGTGAACACGGGAAACACCATATATTTT; CDR3 protein: CASSFSGVNTGNTIYF
J gene: TRBJ1-1; clone size: many; V gene: TRBV6-5; D gene: TRBD1; CDR3 DNA: TGTGCCAGCAGCCTTCTCCCGGGACAGATGAACACTGAAGCTTTCTTT; CDR3 protein: CASSLLPGQMNTEAFF
J gene: TRBJ2-5; clone size: few; V gene: TRBV10-3; D gene: .; CDR3 DNA: TGTGCCATCAGTAAGGAGTCCGTACCCCAAGAGACCCAGTACTTC; CDR3 protein: CAISKESVPQETQYF
J gene: TRBJ1-1; clone size: few; V gene: TRBV24-1; D gene: TRBD1; CDR3 DNA: TGTGCCACCAGGATACAGGGGGCGCCTGCCTCTGCGGCTTTCTTT; CDR3 protein: CATRIQGAPASAAFF
J gene: TRBJ1-2; clone size: few; V gene: TRBV2; D gene: .; CDR3 DNA: TGTGCCAGCAGTGCTCGGGGACGGTATGGCTACACCTTC; CDR3 protein: CASSARGRYGYTF
J gene: TRBJ2-5; clone size: medium-sized; V gene: TRBV19; D gene: .; CDR3 DNA: TGTGCCAGTAATTCCGGGGGCGAAGAGACCCAGTACTTC; CDR3 protein: CASNSGGEETQYF